The 17 T cell receptor beta chains presented below share a single source sample, sequenced in a study of molecular identifiers for immune sequencing clone quantification. TCRdb reprocessed the PCR reads with MiXCR, giving one entry per CDR3 protein. The sample shows around 480,000 distinct CDR3 sequences, about 21% of them seen only once. The specimen was naive CD8+ T cells from blood, with Jurkat cell RNA spiked in. The subset denotes: FACS-sorted CD8+CD4-CCR7+CD45RA+ naive T cells. These receptors all come from a human donor in good health. Some libraries in this study had Jurkat cell RNA spiked in.

The V call is TRBV13, the J call TRBJ1-2; weak D call: TRBD1 (5 bases). This CDR3 spans 13 amino acids. Germline lookup yields CDR1 PRHDT and CDR2 FYEKMQ (reference sequence). Trimming removed 9 bases from V and 0 bases from J, with 11 bases in between. The CDR3 protein is CASTGRTNYGYTF. DNA of the CDR3: TGTGCCAGTACGGGACGGACTAACTATGGCTACACCTTC.

This clonotype was counted ten times or more. This chain joins TRBV30 and TRBJ2-7; no definite D call. V lost 3 bases, J lost 1 base, and 10 bases lay in between. The CDR3 has 13 residues. The V gene's germline CDR1 is GTSNPN and CDR2 SVGIG (reference sequence). This CDR3 is CAWRPKQSYEQYF. CDR3 DNA sequence: TGTGCCTGGAGACCGAAACAGTCCTACGAGCAGTACTTC.

On this clonotype: This may stem from a read error, because a much larger clone lies one nucleotide away. The V gene is TRBV7-2, the J gene TRBJ2-3, with D maybe TRBD2 (5 bases). The CDR3 is 14 amino acids. Germline V gives CDR1 SGHTA, CDR2 FQGNSA. In nucleotides, the CDR3 is TGTGGCAGCAGCTCGGTCGGGGGCACAGATACGCAGTATTTT. It specifies CGSSSVGGTDTQYF.

The V gene is TRBV7-2, the J gene TRBJ2-3, with D maybe TRBD2 (5 bases). Germline lookup yields CDR1 SGHTA and CDR2 FQGNSA. V lost 6 bases and J lost 5, with 24 bases in between. CDR3 length equals 17 residues. The CDR3 region has the DNA TGTGCCAGCAGAATAAGCGGTCCCGGGGTCCGGGGAGATACGCAGTATTTT. This gives the protein CASRISGPGVRGDTQYF.

The chain couples TRBV4-3 to TRBJ2-1; 9 nucleotides match TRBD2. The length of the CDR3 is 16 residues. Germline V lookup: CDR1 LGHNA, CDR2 YSLEER. With V trimmed by 0 bases and J by 5 bases, 5 bases remained unmatched. CDR3 DNA sequence: TGCGCCAGCAGCCAAGATTTCCTAGCGGGGAACAATGAGCAGTTCTTC. Protein sequence: CASSQDFLAGNNEQFF.

Regarding this clonotype: A much bigger clone sits one base away, suggesting this may be a read error. The rearrangement joins TRBV7-6 to TRBJ1-5; D is uncertain. Germline V CDR1 and CDR2: SGHVS, FNYEAQ. This CDR3 is 18 amino acids long. The CDR3 sequence: CASGLDIPKGHSNQPQHF. In nucleotides, the CDR3 is TGTGCCAGCGGCTTAGACATCCCAAAAGGGCATAGCAATCAGCCCCAGCATTTT.

In its sample, this clonotype was seen many times. The gene calls are TRBV4-1 and TRBJ1-2; D is perhaps TRBD1 (6 bases). This CDR3 is 15 amino acids long. V was trimmed by 0 bases and J by 2 bases, leaving 10 bases between them. CDR1 and CDR2 from the germline V gene are MGHRA and YSYEKL. CDR3: CASSQEVGANYGYTF. For the CDR3, the DNA is TGCGCCAGCAGCCAAGAAGTGGGGGCGAACTATGGCTACACCTTC.

V usage is TRBV27 and J usage is TRBJ2-3; D possibly corresponds to TRBD2 (6 bases). The germline V gene encodes CDR1 MNHEY and CDR2 SMNVEV (reference sequence). This CDR3 is 16 amino acids long. V was shortened by 5 bases and J by 5 bases, with 20 bases between the two germline ends. The DNA of the CDR3 is TGTGCCAGCAGTCCGTTTAGGCCGCCCGGGGGAGATACGCAGTATTTT. It is translated as CASSPFRPPGGDTQYF.

The V gene is TRBV29-1, the J gene TRBJ2-3; 10 positions agree with TRBD2. The trim removed 6 bases at V and 4 bases at J, leaving 7 bases unmatched. The CDR3 totals 14 residues. Germline loops: CDR1 SQVTM, CDR2 ANQGSEA. The CDR3 region is CSVELAGGADTQYF. CDR3 nucleotide sequence: TGCAGCGTCGAGTTAGCGGGAGGAGCAGATACGCAGTATTTT.

The rearrangement uses TRBV6-5 and TRBJ1-4; unclear D gene. V lost 1 base and J lost 12, with 12 bases in between. The CDR3 loop spans 13 amino acids. Germline values: CDR1 MNHEY, CDR2 SVGAGI. DNA for the CDR3: TGTGCCAGCAGTTACTTAGCTCTTGGGGAACTGTTTTTT. Its translation is CASSYLALGELFF.

This clonotype was recorded a few times. This chain joins TRBV28 and TRBJ1-5; TRBD1 matches 7 bases. Germline CDR1 is MDHEN and CDR2 is SYDVKM. V dropped 2 bases and J dropped 6; count of bases not matched to a gene: 7. The CDR3 has 15 amino acids. The CDR3 bases are TGTGCCAGCAGTTTAACGACAGGGAAGTTTCAGCCCCAGCATTTT. It codes for CASSLTTGKFQPQHF.

The table lists this clonotype with a few counts. DNA of the CDR3: TGTGCCAGCAGTGTGAGGGAGGTCGAAGAGACCCAGTACTTC. Translating it yields CASSVREVEETQYF. This chain joins TRBV6-4 and TRBJ2-5; D possibly corresponds to TRBD2 (6 bases). V was pared by 4 bases and J by 3 bases, with 12 bases between. The CDR3 has 14 residues. Germline lookup yields CDR1 MRHNA and CDR2 SNTAGT.

The rearrangement joins TRBV27 to TRBJ1-2, with D perhaps matching TRBD1 (5 bases). Trimming cost V 8 bases and J 4 bases, with 20 bases left between them. This CDR3 is built from 15 residues. Germline CDR1 MNHEY, CDR2 SMNVEV (reference sequence). The CDR3 protein is CASSLGAVPAYGYTF. The CDR3 nucleotides read TGTGCCAGCTCCCTTGGGGCCGTTCCAGCCTATGGCTACACCTTC.

Turning to this clonotype: This may stem from a read error, because a much larger clone lies one nucleotide away. This chain connects TRBV7-9 to TRBJ2-6, with 7 positions matching TRBD1. CDR1 is SEHNR, CDR2 FQNEAQ, per germline (reference sequence). This CDR3 is 15 amino acids long. The chain's CDR3 is CAPGTDFSGANVLAF. For the CDR3, the DNA is TGTGCCCCCGGGACAGATTTCTCTGGGGCCAACGTCCTGGCTTTC.

This clonotype was seen many times. J is TRBJ2-7 and V is TRBV7-2; D assignment may be TRBD1 or TRBD2 (6 bases each). This CDR3 contains 14 residues. Trimming took 3 bases from V and 4 from J, leaving 13 bases between them. Germline CDR1 is SGHTA and CDR2 is FQGNSA. The CDR3 DNA follows: TGTGCCAGCAGCTTTGGGGGCGCGGGATACGAGCAGTACTTC. Protein: CASSFGGAGYEQYF.

The chain is built from TRBV7-2 and TRBJ2-3; no firm D call. Germline loops: CDR1 SGHTA, CDR2 FQGNSA. The CDR3 totals 13 residues. V lost 5 bases and J 2 bases, leaving 8 bases between the germline ends. CDR3 sequence reads: CASSPLYTDTQYF. For the CDR3, the DNA is TGTGCCAGCAGCCCCCTATACACAGATACGCAGTATTTT.

This clonotype was seen at least ten times. The CDR3: CASSQDSVPIYEQYF. DNA for the CDR3: TGCGCCAGCAGCCAAGATTCAGTGCCCATTTACGAGCAGTACTTC. The V gene is TRBV4-3, the J gene TRBJ2-7; no reliable D call. Trimming removed 0 bases from V and 4 bases from J, with 13 bases in between. CDR1 is LGHNA, CDR2 YSLEER, per germline. The CDR3 runs to 15 residues.